The clone carrying this T cell receptor beta chain was recorded once. Antigen unknown. The sample comes from a study of a mutant IDH1 vaccine in newly diagnosed glioma. The overall study: The start of vaccination came 4-6 weeks after radiotherapy alone, or with temozolomide cycles.

Libraries were prepared by immunoSEQ multiplex PCR; TCRdb keeps only in-frame clonotypes and omits some of them. The sample yields 31,000 or so clones, roughly 75% seen once. Time point defined: week 35, safety follow-up. Every vaccine dose comprised 300 ug of mutant IDH1 20-mer peptide plus topical imiquimod. V lost 7 bases and J lost 1; bases outside the gene matches: 12. There are 16 residues in the CDR3. Looked up from germline, CDR1 is MNHNY and CDR2 is SVGAGI (reference sequence). The receptor was derived from a woman aged 40-49 years with glioma. Sequences were derived from PBMCs, sampled from a glioma patient whose treatment included an IDH1 peptide vaccine. This chain uses TRBV6-6 with TRBJ1-1, with 7 bases that match TRBD1. CDR3: CASTHWGRGANTEAFF. The CDR3 region has the DNA TGTGCCAGCACTCATTGGGGCAGGGGGGCGAACACTGAAGCTTTCTTT.